The rows below give T cell receptor beta chains drawn from one sample of a study of identifying expanded T cells in peripheral blood. The protocol was immunoSEQ multiplex PCR, while the TCRdb copy is restricted to in-frame clones and leaves out a portion. The table lists some 120,000 clones, about four fifths of them singletons, with 2.5% to 4% in the top ten. The sequenced material came from blood. These receptor sequences come from a person aged 18-69 years in good health. CDR3s include the opening cysteine and the closing phenylalanine or tryptophan. D genes are given only for firm matches. Clone size is given for some rows only: seen once, a few or many times, or a class if the clone is expanded.

13,TRBV7-9,TRBD1,TRBJ2-1,few,CASRQHPGQGQFF,TGTGCCAGCAGACAGCATCCGGGACAGGGGCAGTTCTTC
15,TRBV2,.,TRBJ2-7,.,CASSEARSLSYEQYF,TGTGCCAGCAGTGAAGCGCGGTCCCTCTCCTACGAGCAGTACTTC
15,TRBV18,.,TRBJ1-2,.,CASSPTTAPNYGYTF,TGTGCCAGCTCACCGACGACAGCCCCTAACTATGGCTACACCTTC
13,TRBV19,.,TRBJ2-7,.,CASSIGKVYEQYF,TGTGCCAGTAGTATAGGTAAGGTCTACGAGCAGTACTTC
10,TRBV2,.,TRBJ1-2,.,CASKVYGYTF,TGTGCCAGCAAGGTGTATGGCTACACCTTC
14,TRBV6-5,.,TRBJ1-4,.,CASSYSGSNEKLFF,TGTGCCAGCAGTTACTCGGGGAGTAATGAAAAACTGTTTTTT
15,TRBV7-8,.,TRBJ1-1,.,CASSPRTVLNTEAFF,TGTGCCAGCAGCCCCCGGACGGTCCTGAACACTGAAGCTTTCTTT
13,TRBV6-1,TRBD2,TRBJ2-5,.,CATHGRFLETQYF,TGTGCCACCCACGGGAGGTTTCTGGAGACCCAGTACTTC
14,TRBV14,.,TRBJ2-2,.,CASSLGMNTGELFF,TGTGCCAGCAGCCTAGGTATGAACACCGGGGAGCTGTTTTTT
18,TRBV5-6,TRBD1,TRBJ2-3,.,CASSPGTGVHSSTDTQYF,TGTGCCAGCAGCCCAGGGACAGGGGTTCACTCAAGCACAGATACGCAGTATTTT
14,TRBV4-3,.,TRBJ1-1,.,CASSQDIGWDEAFF,TGCGCCAGCAGCCAAGATATTGGGTGGGATGAAGCTTTCTTT
12,TRBV29-1,.,TRBJ1-1,.,CSVLTGNTEAFF,TGCAGCGTTCTTACAGGGAACACTGAAGCTTTCTTT
14,TRBV6-5,.,TRBJ1-6,.,CASGKDSYNSPLHF,TGTGCCAGCGGGAAGGACAGCTATAATTCACCCCTCCACTTT
14,TRBV5-1,.,TRBJ1-4,.,CTSGPGRANEKLFF,TGCACCAGCGGGCCAGGGCGAGCTAATGAAAAACTGTTTTTT
15,TRBV7-2,TRBD1,TRBJ2-7,.,CASSKQGTHSYEQYF,TGTGCCAGCAGCAAACAGGGGACACACTCCTACGAGCAGTACTTC
13,TRBV25-1,.,TRBJ2-5,once,CASSDHLAETQYF,TGTGCCAGCAGTGACCATCTAGCGGAGACCCAGTACTTC
14,TRBV19,.,TRBJ2-1,.,CASSIDDRLDEQFF,TGTGCCAGTAGTATAGACGACAGGCTGGATGAGCAGTTCTTC
14,TRBV19,.,TRBJ2-2,.,CASSPTVNTGELFF,TGTGCCAGTAGCCCGACAGTGAACACCGGGGAGCTGTTTTTT
14,TRBV7-9,.,TRBJ1-5,.,CASSLQGSNQPQHF,TGTGCCAGCAGCTTACAGGGGAGCAATCAGCCCCAGCATTTT
13,TRBV29-1,.,TRBJ1-1,.,CSVSLAMNTEAFF,TGCAGCGTCAGCCTTGCTATGAACACTGAAGCTTTCTTT
12,TRBV15,.,TRBJ2-3,many,CATSWSADTQYF,TGTGCCACCAGCTGGAGTGCAGATACGCAGTATTTT
14,TRBV9,.,TRBJ2-4,.,CASSPRTDKNIQYF,TGTGCCAGCAGCCCACGGACGGACAAAAACATTCAGTACTTC
13,TRBV6-5,TRBD1,TRBJ1-2,.,CASSGTGLSGYTF,TGTGCCAGCAGTGGGACAGGGCTTAGTGGCTACACCTTC
15,TRBV5-5,.,TRBJ1-2,few,CASSLEPDSSYGYTF,TGTGCCAGCAGCTTGGAGCCCGACAGTAGCTATGGCTACACCTTC
17,TRBV5-8,TRBD1,TRBJ1-1,.,CASSFSDRVGQGTEAFF,TGTGCCAGCAGCTTTTCCGACAGGGTGGGTCAAGGTACTGAAGCTTTCTTT
19,TRBV23-1,TRBD1,TRBJ1-5,.,CAISPDRDRSMTSNQPQHF,TGCGCCATTTCCCCGGACAGGGATCGTTCAATGACTAGCAATCAGCCCCAGCATTTT
14,TRBV4-1,TRBD1,TRBJ2-1,.,CASSLRTGAREQFF,TGCGCCAGCAGCCTAAGGACAGGGGCAAGGGAGCAGTTCTTC
15,TRBV2,.,TRBJ1-3,medium-sized,CASSGQGYSGNTIYF,TGTGCCAGCAGTGGCCAGGGGTACTCTGGAAACACCATATATTTT
13,TRBV5-3,.,TRBJ2-1,.,CAVAGAPGNEQFF,TGTGCCGTGGCGGGGGCCCCGGGGAATGAGCAGTTCTTC
13,TRBV6-1,.,TRBJ2-3,.,CASSLGPGDTQYF,TGTGCCAGCAGCTTAGGACCTGGGGATACGCAGTATTTT
14,TRBV15,.,TRBJ1-2,.,CATSREAGNYGYTF,TGTGCCACCAGCAGGGAGGCAGGAAACTATGGCTACACCTTC
16,TRBV5-4,TRBD2,TRBJ2-7,.,CASSPFGLAAHYEQYF,TGTGCCAGCAGCCCCTTCGGACTAGCGGCACACTACGAGCAGTACTTC
18,TRBV11-2,.,TRBJ1-6,once,CASSTSARGSRRGSPLHF,TGTGCCAGCAGCACATCGGCCAGGGGTTCCAGGAGAGGTTCACCCCTCCACTTT
16,TRBV5-1,.,TRBJ2-2,.,CASTIRLLTLGGELFF,TGCGCCAGCACCATTCGACTTCTTACGTTGGGAGGGGAGCTGTTTTTT
18,TRBV7-6,.,TRBJ2-4,.,CASSPHAGQGAVTNIQYF,TGTGCCAGCAGCCCGCACGCGGGGCAGGGAGCGGTTACAAACATTCAGTACTTC
14,TRBV4-1,.,TRBJ1-1,.,CASSQQGPNTEAFF,TGCGCCAGCAGCCAACAGGGACCTAACACTGAAGCTTTCTTT
14,TRBV7-9,TRBD1,TRBJ1-1,.,CASSSGGPSTEAFF,TGTGCCAGCAGCTCAGGGGGGCCCAGCACTGAAGCTTTCTTT
12,TRBV6-6,.,TRBJ1-2,.,CASSRGTYGYTF,TGTGCCAGCAGTCGAGGGACCTATGGCTACACCTTC
14,TRBV6-5,.,TRBJ1-1,.,CASSYDVGEPEAFF,TGTGCCAGCAGTTACGATGTAGGGGAGCCTGAAGCTTTCTTT
15,TRBV7-9,.,TRBJ1-5,.,CASSLGGGDGEPQHF,TGTGCCAGCAGCTTGGGGGGAGGGGATGGTGAGCCCCAGCATTTT
14,TRBV2,.,TRBJ2-7,.,CASIRTGGHYEQYF,TGTGCCAGCATTCGGACGGGGGGCCACTACGAGCAGTACTTC
17,TRBV7-6,.,TRBJ1-6,.,CASSLGVPSSYNSPLHF,TGTGCCAGCAGCTTAGGGGTCCCGAGCTCCTATAATTCACCCCTCCACTTT
15,TRBV7-9,.,TRBJ1-3,.,CASSLATAPSDTIYF,TGTGCCAGCAGCTTAGCCACAGCACCGTCAGACACCATATATTTT
15,TRBV18,.,TRBJ2-7,.,CASSPPGGTVGEQYF,TGTGCCAGCTCACCACCGGGGGGGACAGTGGGCGAGCAGTACTTC
14,TRBV5-4,TRBD1,TRBJ1-2,.,CASSRTGQWNGYTF,TGTGCCAGCAGCCGGACAGGACAGTGGAATGGCTACACCTTC
14,TRBV6-5,.,TRBJ2-2,.,CASSYTPDTGELFF,TGTGCCAGCAGTTATACTCCAGACACCGGGGAGCTGTTTTTT
14,TRBV19,TRBD2,TRBJ2-7,few,CASSIGGLAKEQYF,TGTGCCAGTAGTATAGGTGGACTAGCGAAGGAGCAGTACTTC
14,TRBV2,TRBD1,TRBJ1-2,.,CASSVGQGDYGYTF,TGTGCCAGCAGTGTAGGACAGGGAGACTATGGCTACACCTTC
14,TRBV18,TRBD2,TRBJ2-5,.,CASSHTSGQETQYF,TGTGCCAGCTCACACACTAGCGGACAAGAGACCCAGTACTTC
13,TRBV28,TRBD1,TRBJ2-7,.,CASSGTDTYEQYF,TGTGCCAGCTCAGGGACAGATACCTACGAGCAGTACTTC
14,TRBV10-3,.,TRBJ2-1,.,CAISVLGKGTEQFF,TGTGCCATCAGTGTATTGGGTAAGGGGACTGAGCAGTTCTTC